The 3 T cell receptor beta chains below were found in one sample sequenced in a study of shared clonotypes between healthy human individuals. Produced via immunoSEQ multiplex PCR; TCRdb's table is partial and in-frame only. The sample records a few million clones, roughly 92% being singletons. Sequencing was carried out using naive CD4+ T cells from PBMCs. Subset denoted: CD45RA+ positively selected. The receptors stem from a man between 18 and 29 years old in good health. Some clones in this sample may be carry-over from other donors' samples.

V gene TRBV7-2 combines with J gene TRBJ2-1; no firm D call. Trimming left V 0 bases short and J 6 bases short, with 12 bases between. This CDR3 comprises 15 residues. Germline CDR1 and CDR2: SGHTA and FQGNSA. CDR3 region: CASSLAQIVGNEQFF. CDR3 in DNA: TGTGCCAGCAGCTTAGCGCAAATAGTGGGCAATGAGCAGTTCTTC.

The chain employs TRBV14 and TRBJ2-7; D remains ambiguous. Germline V gene sequence: CDR1 SGHDN, CDR2 FVKESK. The CDR3 is made up of 14 amino acids. Trimming left V 0 bases short and J 5 bases short, with 11 bases between. The CDR3 bases are TGTGCCAGCAGCCAAGATATTACGGTAAACGAGCAGTACTTC. The encoded protein is CASSQDITVNEQYF.

The chain combines TRBV30 with TRBJ2-7, with TRBD1 identical over 10 bases. This CDR3 is 14 amino acids long. From germline, CDR1 is GTSNPN and CDR2 SVGIG (reference sequence). V shed 3 bases, J shed 6 bases, and the junction held 8 bases outside the gene matches. CDR3 DNA: TGTGCCTGGAGCCGACAGGGGGCGGGAGTCGAGCAGTACTTC. Translated, it gives CAWSRQGAGVEQYF.